This T cell receptor (beta chain) was retrieved from a study of T cells in Graves' hyperthyroidism and ophthalmopathy. Amplified TCR beta CDR3 regions derived from RNA transcripts. HTBI primers drove first-round RT-PCR of the TCR CDR3. In TCRdb, the multiplex PCR reads were re-called with MiXCR into one record per CDR3 protein. Seen here are roughly 740,000 distinct CDR3 sequences, 16% observed once, and the top ten hold 8.4%. The CDR3 has 18 residues. The V end lost 5 bases, the J end lost 6 bases, and 25 bases lay between the germline ends. Germline values: CDR1 SEHNR, CDR2 FQNEAQ (reference sequence).

The sequencing input was blood. This clonotype originated in a man between 18 and 29 years old with Graves' hyperthyroidism. The rearrangement uses TRBV7-9 and TRBJ2-2; perhaps TRBD2 as D (5 bases). The chain's CDR3 is CASSLGESVSPPSGELFF. The CDR3 DNA is TGTGCCAGCAGCCTCGGGGAGTCGGTCTCACCGCCGTCCGGGGAGCTGTTTTTT.